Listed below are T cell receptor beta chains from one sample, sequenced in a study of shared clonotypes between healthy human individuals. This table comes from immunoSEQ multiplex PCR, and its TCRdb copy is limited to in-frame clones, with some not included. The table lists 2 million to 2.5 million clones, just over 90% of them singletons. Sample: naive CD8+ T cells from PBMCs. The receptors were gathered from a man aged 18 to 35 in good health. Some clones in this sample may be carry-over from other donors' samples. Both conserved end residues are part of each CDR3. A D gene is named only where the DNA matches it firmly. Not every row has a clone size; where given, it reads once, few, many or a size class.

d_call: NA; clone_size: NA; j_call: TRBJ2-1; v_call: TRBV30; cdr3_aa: CAWSHGIEGQFF; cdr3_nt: TGTGCCTGGAGTCATGGGATAGAGGGGCAGTTCTTC
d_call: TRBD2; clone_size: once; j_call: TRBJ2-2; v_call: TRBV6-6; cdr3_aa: CASSYLASGGTGELFF; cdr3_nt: TGTGCCAGCAGTTACTTGGCTAGCGGGGGCACCGGGGAGCTGTTTTTT
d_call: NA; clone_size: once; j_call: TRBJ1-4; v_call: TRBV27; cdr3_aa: CASRGGREREKLFF; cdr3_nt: TGTGCCAGCAGGGGGGGGCGCGAACGAGAAAAACTGTTTTTT
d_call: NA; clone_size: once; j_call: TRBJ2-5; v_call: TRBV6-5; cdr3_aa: CASSTQISGKETQYF; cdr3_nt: TGTGCCAGCAGTACCCAAATTAGCGGCAAAGAGACCCAGTACTTC
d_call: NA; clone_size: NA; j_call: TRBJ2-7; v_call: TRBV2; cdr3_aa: CASSTGSYEQYF; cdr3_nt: TGTGCCAGCAGTACAGGGAGCTACGAGCAGTACTTC
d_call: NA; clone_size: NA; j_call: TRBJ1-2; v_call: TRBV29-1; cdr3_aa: CSVVRQNYGYTF; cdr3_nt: TGCAGCGTTGTGCGACAGAACTATGGCTACACCTTC
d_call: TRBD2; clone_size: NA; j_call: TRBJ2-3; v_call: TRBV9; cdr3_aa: CASSASGSTDTQYF; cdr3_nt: TGTGCCAGCAGCGCCAGCGGGAGTACAGATACGCAGTATTTT
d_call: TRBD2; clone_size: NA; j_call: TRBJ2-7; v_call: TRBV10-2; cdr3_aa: CASSESYEAGRAPGHEETYEQYF; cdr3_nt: TGCGCCAGCAGTGAGTCGTATGAAGCGGGGAGAGCTCCGGGGCATGAGGAGACCTACGAGCAGTACTTC
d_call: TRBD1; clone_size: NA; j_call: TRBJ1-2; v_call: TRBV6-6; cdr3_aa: CASSADRAGSGGYTF; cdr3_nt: TGTGCCAGCAGCGCGGACAGGGCTGGTAGCGGAGGCTACACCTTC
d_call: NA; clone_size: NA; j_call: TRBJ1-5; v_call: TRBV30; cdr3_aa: CACKGSYGNQPQHF; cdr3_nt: TGTGCCTGCAAGGGCAGCTACGGCAATCAGCCCCAGCATTTT
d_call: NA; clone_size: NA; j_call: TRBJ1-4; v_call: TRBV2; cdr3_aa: CASSEGTFRADGGSEKLFF; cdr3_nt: TGTGCCAGCAGTGAAGGAACGTTCAGGGCCGACGGAGGGAGTGAAAAACTGTTTTTT
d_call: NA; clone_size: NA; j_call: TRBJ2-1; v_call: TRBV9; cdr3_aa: CASSVGFEGYEQFF; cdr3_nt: TGTGCCAGCAGCGTAGGGTTTGAAGGTTATGAGCAGTTCTTC
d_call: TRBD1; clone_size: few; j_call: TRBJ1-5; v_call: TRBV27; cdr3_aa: CASSKWTGDSNQPQHF; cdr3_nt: TGTGCCAGCAGTAAGTGGACAGGGGATAGCAATCAGCCCCAGCATTTT
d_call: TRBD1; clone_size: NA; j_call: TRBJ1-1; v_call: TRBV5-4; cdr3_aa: CASSSGQVVEAFF; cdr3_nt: TGTGCCAGCAGCTCGGGACAGGTGGTTGAAGCTTTCTTT
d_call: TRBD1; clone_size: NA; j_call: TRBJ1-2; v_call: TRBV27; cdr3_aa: CASSQDSGTGDGYTF; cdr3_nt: TGTGCCAGCAGCCAAGATTCCGGGACAGGGGATGGCTACACCTTC
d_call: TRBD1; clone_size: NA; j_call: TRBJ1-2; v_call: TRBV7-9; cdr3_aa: CASSFGRGTDYGYTF; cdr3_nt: TGTGCCAGCAGCTTCGGGCGGGGGACAGACTATGGCTACACCTTC
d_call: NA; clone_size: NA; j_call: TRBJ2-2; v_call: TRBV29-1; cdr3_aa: CSVEVVGQGNTGELFF; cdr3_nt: TGCAGCGTTGAAGTAGTTGGGCAGGGGAACACCGGGGAGCTGTTTTTT
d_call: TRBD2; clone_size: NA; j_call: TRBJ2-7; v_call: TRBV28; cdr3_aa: CASSLPSGSYEQYF; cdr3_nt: TGTGCCAGCAGTTTGCCTAGCGGGAGCTACGAGCAGTACTTC
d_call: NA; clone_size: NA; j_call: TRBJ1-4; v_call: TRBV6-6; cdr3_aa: CASSYSGQLFF; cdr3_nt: TGTGCCAGCAGTTATTCCGGGCAGCTGTTTTTT
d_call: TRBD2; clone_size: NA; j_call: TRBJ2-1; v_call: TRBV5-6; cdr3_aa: CASSLELAGRNNEQFF; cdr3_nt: TGTGCCAGCAGCTTGGAACTAGCGGGCAGGAACAATGAGCAGTTCTTC
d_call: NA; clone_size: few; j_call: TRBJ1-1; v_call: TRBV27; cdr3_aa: CAITLRDRPKNTEAFF; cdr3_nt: TGTGCCATCACCCTACGTGACAGACCTAAGAACACTGAAGCTTTCTTT
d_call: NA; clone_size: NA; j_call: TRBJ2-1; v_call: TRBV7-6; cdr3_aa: CASSLAAGEQFF; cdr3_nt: TGTGCCAGCAGCTTAGCCGCAGGGGAGCAGTTCTTC
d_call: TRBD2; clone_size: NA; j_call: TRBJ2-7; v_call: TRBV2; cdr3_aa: CASKASGMEPPYEQYF; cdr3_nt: TGTGCCAGCAAGGCTAGCGGGATGGAACCGCCCTACGAGCAGTACTTC
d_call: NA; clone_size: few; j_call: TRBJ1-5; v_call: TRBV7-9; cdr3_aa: CASAAAGLGGNQPQHF; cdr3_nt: TGTGCCAGCGCCGCGGCCGGACTCGGGGGCAATCAGCCCCAGCATTTT
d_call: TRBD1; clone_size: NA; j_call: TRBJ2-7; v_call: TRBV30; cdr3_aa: CAWIGTGVSYEQYF; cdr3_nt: TGTGCCTGGATCGGGACAGGGGTGTCCTACGAGCAGTACTTC
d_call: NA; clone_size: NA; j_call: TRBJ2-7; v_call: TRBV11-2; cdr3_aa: CASSARGSYEQYF; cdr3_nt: TGTGCCAGCAGTGCACGGGGCTCCTACGAGCAGTACTTC
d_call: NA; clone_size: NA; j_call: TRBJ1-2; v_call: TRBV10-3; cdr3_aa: CAISETLQGPWGYTF; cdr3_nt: TGTGCCATCAGTGAGACATTACAGGGCCCGTGGGGCTACACCTTC
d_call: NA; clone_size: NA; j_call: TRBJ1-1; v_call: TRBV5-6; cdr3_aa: CASSDGHRTEAFF; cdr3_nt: TGTGCCAGCAGCGATGGACACAGGACTGAAGCTTTCTTT
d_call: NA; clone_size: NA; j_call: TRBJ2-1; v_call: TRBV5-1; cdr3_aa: CASSWTGAGRELSLNEQFF; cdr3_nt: TGCGCCAGCAGCTGGACTGGGGCGGGACGCGAACTTAGCCTCAATGAGCAGTTCTTC
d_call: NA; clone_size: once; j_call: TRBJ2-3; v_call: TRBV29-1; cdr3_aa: CSVVGGMAGDTQYF; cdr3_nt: TGCAGCGTCGTAGGGGGAATGGCGGGAGATACGCAGTATTTT
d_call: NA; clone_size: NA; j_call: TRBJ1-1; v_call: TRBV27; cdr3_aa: CASSLSFGGGTEAFF; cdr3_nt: TGTGCCAGCAGTTTATCTTTCGGGGGAGGCACTGAAGCTTTCTTT
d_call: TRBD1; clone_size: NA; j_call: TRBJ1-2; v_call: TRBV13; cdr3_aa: CASSFKGGAHYGYTF; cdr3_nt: TGTGCCAGCAGCTTTAAAGGGGGCGCCCACTATGGCTACACCTTC
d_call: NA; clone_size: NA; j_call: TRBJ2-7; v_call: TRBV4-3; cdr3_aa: CASSQDLSSSAEQYF; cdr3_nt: TGCGCCAGCAGCCAAGATCTCTCCTCCAGCGCCGAGCAGTACTTC
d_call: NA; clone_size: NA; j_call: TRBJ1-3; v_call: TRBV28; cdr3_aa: CASTLLGGAGTSGNTIYF; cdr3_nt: TGTGCCAGCACCCTTTTGGGAGGTGCAGGGACCTCTGGAAACACCATATATTTT
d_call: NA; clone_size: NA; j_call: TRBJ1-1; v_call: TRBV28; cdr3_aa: CASSSPGKNTEAFF; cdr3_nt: TGTGCCAGCAGTTCGCCGGGGAAGAACACTGAAGCTTTCTTT
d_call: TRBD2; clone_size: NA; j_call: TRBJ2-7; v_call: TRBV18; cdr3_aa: CASSPILASDYEQYF; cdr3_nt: TGTGCCAGCTCACCAATACTAGCGAGCGACTACGAGCAGTACTTC
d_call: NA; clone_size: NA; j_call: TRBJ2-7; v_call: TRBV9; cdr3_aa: CASSRGTLWEQYF; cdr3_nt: TGTGCCAGCAGCAGAGGGACTCTTTGGGAGCAGTACTTC
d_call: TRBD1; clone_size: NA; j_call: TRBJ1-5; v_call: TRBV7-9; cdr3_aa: CASSSTGGGQPQHF; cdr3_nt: TGTGCCAGCAGCTCCACAGGGGGCGGTCAGCCCCAGCATTTT
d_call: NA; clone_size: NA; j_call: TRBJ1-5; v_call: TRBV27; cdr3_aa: CASSFQLGTNQPQHF; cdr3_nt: TGTGCCAGCAGTTTTCAGCTCGGGACGAATCAGCCCCAGCATTTT
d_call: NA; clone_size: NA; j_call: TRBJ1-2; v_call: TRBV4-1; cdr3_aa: CASSQDLGRSYGYTF; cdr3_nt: TGCGCCAGCAGCCAAGATCTCGGCAGGTCCTATGGCTACACCTTC
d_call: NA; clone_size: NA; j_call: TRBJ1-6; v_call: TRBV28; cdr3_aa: CASRPGLLSSYNSPLHF; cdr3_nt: TGTGCCAGCAGGCCCGGGTTATTGAGCTCCTATAATTCACCCCTCCACTTT
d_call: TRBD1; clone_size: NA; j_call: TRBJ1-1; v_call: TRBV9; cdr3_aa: CASSLQGLNTEAFF; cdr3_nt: TGTGCCAGCAGCCTACAGGGGTTGAACACTGAAGCTTTCTTT
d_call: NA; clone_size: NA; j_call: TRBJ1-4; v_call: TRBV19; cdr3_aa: CASSARGGGEKLFF; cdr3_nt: TGTGCCAGTAGTGCCAGGGGAGGTGGTGAAAAACTGTTTTTT
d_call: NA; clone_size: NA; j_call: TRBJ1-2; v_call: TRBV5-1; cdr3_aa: CASSLEVGNFNYGYTF; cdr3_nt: TGCGCCAGCAGCTTGGAAGTAGGGAATTTTAACTATGGCTACACCTTC
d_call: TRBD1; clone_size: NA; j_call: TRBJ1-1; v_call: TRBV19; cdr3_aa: CASSPRGRRPEAFF; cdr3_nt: TGTGCCAGTAGTCCCAGGGGGCGTCGCCCTGAAGCTTTCTTT
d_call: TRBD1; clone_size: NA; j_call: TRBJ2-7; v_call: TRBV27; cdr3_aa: CASSRGQGVGEQYF; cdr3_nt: TGTGCCAGCAGCCGGGGACAGGGAGTAGGCGAGCAGTACTTC
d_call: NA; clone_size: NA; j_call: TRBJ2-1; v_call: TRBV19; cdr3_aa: CASSIDKYTLGPLGRNEQFF; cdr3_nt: TGTGCCAGTAGTATAGATAAATATACTCTAGGCCCACTAGGACGGAATGAGCAGTTCTTC
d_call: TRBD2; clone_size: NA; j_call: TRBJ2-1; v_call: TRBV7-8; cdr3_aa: CASSLGTSSYNEQFF; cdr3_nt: TGTGCCAGCAGCTTAGGGACTAGCTCCTACAATGAGCAGTTCTTC
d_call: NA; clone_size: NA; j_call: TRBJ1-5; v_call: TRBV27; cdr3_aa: CASSLYPLGNQPQHF; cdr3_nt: TGTGCCAGCAGTTTATACCCCCTGGGTAATCAGCCCCAGCATTTT
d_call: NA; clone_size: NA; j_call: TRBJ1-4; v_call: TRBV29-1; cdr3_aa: CSVGAGPNEKLFF; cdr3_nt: TGCAGCGTTGGGGCAGGTCCTAATGAAAAACTGTTTTTT
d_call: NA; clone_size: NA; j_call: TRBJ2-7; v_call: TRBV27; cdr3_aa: CASSLRQSAYEQYF; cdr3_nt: TGTGCCAGCAGTTTGCGACAGTCGGCCTACGAGCAGTACTTC
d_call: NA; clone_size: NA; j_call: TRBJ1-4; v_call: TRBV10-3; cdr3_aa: CAIGGQSNEKLFF; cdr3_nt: TGTGCCATCGGAGGGCAGTCTAATGAAAAACTGTTTTTT
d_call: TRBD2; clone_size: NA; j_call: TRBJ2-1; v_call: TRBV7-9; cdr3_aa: CASSHRDYPINEQFF; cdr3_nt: TGTGCCAGCAGCCACCGGGACTATCCGATCAATGAGCAGTTCTTC